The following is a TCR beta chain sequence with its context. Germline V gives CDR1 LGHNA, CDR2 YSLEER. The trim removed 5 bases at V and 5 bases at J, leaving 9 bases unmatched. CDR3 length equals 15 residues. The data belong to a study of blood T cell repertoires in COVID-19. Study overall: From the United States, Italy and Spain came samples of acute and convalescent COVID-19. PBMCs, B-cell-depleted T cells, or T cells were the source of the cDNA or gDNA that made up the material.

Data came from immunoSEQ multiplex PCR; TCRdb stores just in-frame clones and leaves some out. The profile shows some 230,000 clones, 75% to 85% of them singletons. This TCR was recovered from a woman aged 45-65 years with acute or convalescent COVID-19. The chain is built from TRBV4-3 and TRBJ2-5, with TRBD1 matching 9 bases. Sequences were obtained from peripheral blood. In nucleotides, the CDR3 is TGCGCCAGCAGCACCAACCGTGGGACAGGGGAGACCCAGTACTTC. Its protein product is CASSTNRGTGETQYF.